This T cell receptor (beta chain) was sequenced in a study of liver allograft versus peripheral blood T cells. Study as a whole: A comparison was made between T cell receptor repertoires in transplanted livers and those in recipients' peripheral blood.

The CDR3 runs to 14 residues. The ends were cut back, 10 bases at V and 4 bases at J, with 17 bases in the middle. Germline-derived CDR1 and CDR2 are SEHNR and FQNEAQ (reference sequence). Study findings and constraints: Inside liver allografts, T cell receptor repertoires reportedly diverged from the repertoires found in peripheral blood.

TCRdb recomputed calls from the reads with MiXCR, one row per CDR3 protein. The profile shows some 14,000 distinct CDR3 sequences, 18% of them singletons. In regard to this clonotype: Its specificity is unknown.

This sequence joins TRBV7-9 and TRBJ2-4; the D gene is possibly TRBD2 (5 bases). The receptor comes from a human patient who had a liver transplant. Some T cells may be transferred from the graft donor. CDR3 nucleotide sequence: TGTGCCACCTCGGACTCGAACCAGAAAAACATTCAGTACTTC. It yields the protein CATSDSNQKNIQYF.